The 22 T cell receptor delta chains given below trace back to one sample, sequenced in a study of gamma-delta T cells after stem cell transplantation. TCRdb fed the RT-PCR reads into CATT to redo clone calling. Among some 12,000 delta-chain clones listed, around 1.4% were seen once. Sequenced: gamma-delta T cells. The receptor set was obtained from a human donor. It is not recorded whose cells these are; they may come from a transplant donor.

A few counts support this clone. The TCRdb record carries a much larger clone's protein, which differs from this DNA's translation at residue 9; a read error is the likely cause, and the protein listed here is the DNA translation. V is TRDV2 and J is TRDJ1, with 8 bases identical to TRDD3. Germline V gene lookup returns CDR1 GEAIGNYY and CDR2 EKD. V shed 3 bases, J shed 2 bases, and the junction held 13 bases outside the gene matches. CDR3 length: 17 residues. The DNA of the CDR3 is TGTGCCTGTGACCGCCTACTGGGGGGTAAAAGGACCGATAAACTCATCTTT. The encoded protein is CACDRLLGGKRTDKLIF.

This chain uses TRDV2 with TRDJ1, with TRDD3 matching over 7 bases. The CDR3 extends over 16 amino acids. CDR1 and CDR2 (germline): GEAIGNYY, EKD. The trim removed 3 bases at V and 0 bases at J, leaving 9 bases unmatched. CDR3 sequence reads: CACDPLGATYTDKLIF. In nucleotides, the CDR3 is TGTGCCTGTGACCCCCTGGGGGCTACCTACACCGATAAACTCATCTTT.

This chain joins TRDV2 and TRDJ1; 13 nucleotides align to TRDD3. Unmatched junction bases numbered 14, after V lost 0 bases and J lost 5 bases. CDR1 is GEAIGNYY and CDR2 is EKD in the germline V gene. The CDR3 totals 19 residues. CDR3 sequence reads: CACDTVTGGYGGPQDKLIF. DNA for the CDR3: TGTGCCTGTGACACCGTTACTGGGGGATACGGGGGGCCCCAAGATAAACTCATCTTT.

This clone was counted between two and nine times. This likely traces to a read error, being one base from a far larger clone. The rearrangement joins TRDV2 to TRDJ1, with D unresolved. Germline CDR1 GEAIGNYY, CDR2 EKD. This CDR3 contains 21 residues. The V end lost 0 bases, the J end lost 7 bases, and 35 bases lay between the germline ends. This CDR3 reads CACDTVSLLRVDGRRVPKLIF. The CDR3 DNA sequence: TGTGCCTGTGACACCGTTTCTCTACTACGAGTGGACGGTAGGCGGGTACCTAAACTCATCTTT.

This clone was observed a handful of times. TCRdb lists the protein of a much larger clone for this DNA, which differs at residue 14, so this is likely a read error; the protein given here is translated from the DNA itself. V usage is TRDV2 and J usage is TRDJ1, with TRDD3 matching over 11 bases. CDR1 and CDR2 from the germline V gene are GEAIGNYY and EKD. This CDR3 is built from 16 residues. The CDR3 coding sequence is TGTGCCTGTGACAAGCTGGGGGATACAAGCACCGATAAACACATCTTT. Amino acid sequence: CACDKLGDTSTDKHIF.

As regards this clone: This likely stems from a read error, as it lies one base from a far larger clone. This specimen includes other DNA sequences encoding the same CDR3. The V call is TRDV2, the J call TRDJ1, with 9 positions matching TRDD3. Germline loops: CDR1 GEAIGNYY, CDR2 EKD. The V and J ends lost 2 bases and 2 bases, in that order; junction bases with no gene match: 8. This CDR3 contains 16 residues. Here the CDR3 reads CACDRLGDGETDKLIF. The CDR3 nucleotides are TGTGCCTGTGACAGACTGGGGGACGGAGAAACCGATAAACTCATCTTT.

The chain has TRDV2 and TRDJ1, with 13 bases aligning to TRDD3. CDR3 length: 13 amino acids. The germline V gene has CDR1 GEAIGNYY and CDR2 EKD. V lost 6 bases, J lost 11 bases, and 8 bases stayed unmatched. CDR3 in amino acids: CACSQLGDTLLIF. Here the CDR3 DNA reads TGTGCCTGTAGCCAACTGGGGGATACGCTCCTCATCTTT.

About this clone: TCRdb attributes to this sequence the protein of a much larger clone, which differs from the DNA translation at residue 11; a read error is likely, and the protein displayed is translated from the DNA. This chain uses TRDV2 with TRDJ1; 7 bases are a match to TRDD3. There are 17 residues in the CDR3. The junction had 9 bases not matched to a gene; V was cut back by 0 bases and J by 0 bases. Per the germline V gene, CDR1 is GEAIGNYY and CDR2 is EKD. This chain's CDR3 is CACDTVGGGPHTDKLIF. DNA for the CDR3: TGTGCCTGTGACACCGTGGGTGGGGGACCTCACACCGATAAACTCATCTTT.

About this clone: The mismatch at residue 4 between this DNA's translation and the TCRdb protein of a much larger clone likely reflects a read error; the protein shown is translated from the DNA. This sequence joins TRDV2 and TRDJ1; no firm D call. This CDR3 comprises 16 residues. Germline lookup yields CDR1 GEAIGNYY and CDR2 EKD. Here the CDR3 DNA reads TGTGCCTGTCACACCATTACAGCCGGACAAAACTCAAAACTCATCTTT. It specifies CACHTITAGQNSKLIF.

The gene calls are TRDV2 and TRDJ1; 12 bases match TRDD3. The J segment lost 2 bases and the V segment lost 0 bases, leaving 9 bases of the junction unmatched. The germline V gene has CDR1 GEAIGNYY and CDR2 EKD. This CDR3 has 18 amino acids. The CDR3 sequence: CACDTAGGYARVTDKLIF. The CDR3 coding sequence is TGTGCCTGTGACACCGCTGGGGGATACGCCCGGGTAACCGATAAACTCATCTTT.

Concerning this clone: The TCRdb protein comes from a much larger clone and disagrees with this DNA's translation at residue 4, likely due to a read error; the protein given here is derived from the DNA. The CDR3 DNA is TGTGCCTGTGGCACCGTCGGACTGGGGGATAAGACCGATAAACTCATCTTT. It is translated as CACGTVGLGDKTDKLIF. This chain uses TRDV2 with TRDJ1; 11 bases line up with TRDD3. The V gene's germline CDR1 is GEAIGNYY and CDR2 EKD. The CDR3 sequence is 17 residues long.

This clone has just a few counts. This DNA's translation differs at residue 4 from TCRdb's protein, which comes from a much larger clone; a read error is likely, and the protein shown is translated from the DNA. This chain connects TRDV2 to TRDJ1; 8 positions agree with TRDD3. CDR3 size: 19 residues. Germline CDR1 reads GEAIGNYY; CDR2 reads EKD. CDR3 loop: CACNTVERTGGFNTDKLIF. CDR3 nucleotide sequence: TGTGCCTGTAACACCGTGGAACGTACTGGGGGTTTTAACACCGATAAACTCATCTTT.

This clone was seen a few times. The protein in TCRdb stems from a much larger clone and differs at residue 4 from this DNA's translation, likely a read error; here the protein is translated from the DNA. The rearrangement uses TRDV2 and TRDJ1; 9 positions match TRDD3. V lost 6 bases, J lost 3 bases, and 10 bases stayed unmatched. This CDR3 region has 15 residues. Germline V CDR1 and CDR2: GEAIGNYY, EKD. CDR3 residues: CACNRLGDGADKLIF. Written as DNA, the CDR3 is TGTGCCTGTAACAGGCTGGGGGATGGTGCCGATAAACTCATCTTT.

Notes on this clone: The protein given by TCRdb reflects a much larger clone and differs at residue 10 from this DNA's translation, likely from a read error; the protein shown is the DNA's translation. The chain links TRDV2 to TRDJ1; 10 bases agree with TRDD3. In germline, CDR1 is GEAIGNYY, CDR2 EKD. Germline trimming cut 3 bases from V and 1 base from J; bases unmatched to any gene: 13. There are 18 residues in the CDR3. CDR3 nucleotides: TGTGCCTGTGACGCCGTACTGGGGGATGCTGACGGCACCGATAAACTCATCTTT. Translating gives CACDAVLGDADGTDKLIF.

This clone was found a few times. This may come from a read error, since a much larger clone is one base off. Other DNA sequences within the sample encode an identical CDR3. J is TRDJ3 and V is TRDV2; 7 bases line up with TRDD3. This CDR3 has 20 residues. Germline V gene sequence: CDR1 GEAIGNYY, CDR2 EKD. Trimming at V came to 3 bases and at J to 0 bases, leaving 13 bases not matched to a gene. The CDR3 protein is CACDLVLGDSYSWDTRQMFF. The CDR3, as DNA: TGTGCCTGTGACCTAGTACTTGGGGATAGTTACTCCTGGGACACCCGACAGATGTTTTTC.

The table lists this clone with a few counts. The protein given by TCRdb reflects a much larger clone and differs at residue 9 from this DNA's translation, likely from a read error; the protein shown is the DNA's translation. This chain uses TRDV2 with TRDJ1, with D uncertain. The CDR3 has 16 amino acids. Germline assignment: CDR1 GEAIGNYY and CDR2 EKD. V dropped 5 bases and J dropped 2 bases, with 20 bases sitting between them. CDR3 region: CACVPLNRIETDKLIF. The CDR3 coding sequence is TGTGCCTGTGTCCCACTAAATCGTATAGAGACCGATAAACTCATCTTT.

In its sample, this clone ranks as medium-sized. The chain combines TRDV2 with TRDJ1; TRDD3 agrees at 8 bases. The CDR3 consists of 16 residues. V dropped 3 bases and J dropped 2; count of bases not matched to a gene: 10. Germline CDR1 reads GEAIGNYY; CDR2 reads EKD. This chain's CDR3 is CACDWIEGYGTDKLIF. CDR3 nucleotide sequence: TGTGCCTGTGACTGGATCGAGGGATACGGGACCGATAAACTCATCTTT.

This clone was counted at least ten times. The chain carries TRDV2 and TRDJ1, with D possibly being TRDD3 (5 bases). This CDR3 contains 16 residues. Trimming removed 0 bases from V and 2 bases from J, with 15 bases in between. Germline V gives CDR1 GEAIGNYY, CDR2 EKD. The chain's CDR3 is CACDTLSGFDTDKLIF. The CDR3 DNA reads TGTGCCTGTGACACCCTTTCTGGGTTTGATACCGATAAACTCATCTTT.

This clone was detected only a few times. This probably arose from a read error, given a far larger clone one base away. Other DNA sequences in this specimen translate into the identical CDR3. V gene TRDV2 combines with J gene TRDJ1, with D possibly matching TRDD3 (5 bases). In germline, CDR1 is GEAIGNYY, CDR2 EKD. The CDR3 is 18 amino acids. Trimming removed 0 bases from V and 3 bases from J, with 22 bases in between. The CDR3 here is CACDTGGLLQAPPDKLIF. In DNA, the CDR3 is TGTGCCTGTGACACCGGGGGGCTACTGCAGGCCCCCCCCGATAAACTCATCTTT.

The table lists this clone with a few counts. This likely reflects a read error, since a far larger clone is one base away. Other nucleotide sequences from this sample produce the same CDR3. The chain recombines TRDV2 with TRDJ1, with D uncertain. Per germline, CDR1 GEAIGNYY and CDR2 EKD. This CDR3 has 16 amino acids. V was clipped by 3 bases and J by 0 bases, with 16 bases between them. The CDR3 is CACDGVGVTHTDKLIF. The CDR3 bases are TGTGCCTGTGACGGGGTCGGGGTGACCCACACCGATAAACTCATCTTT.

In the case of this clone: This likely came from a read error, as a far larger clone is one base away. The identical CDR3 is also encoded by other nucleotide sequences in the sample. The chain recombines TRDV2 with TRDJ1, with a possible D match to TRDD3 (6 bases). Germline V CDR1 and CDR2: GEAIGNYY, EKD. The CDR3 sequence is 16 residues long. The CDR3 here is CACDTVGGGKTDKLIF. The CDR3 DNA follows: TGTGCCTGCGACACTGTCGGGGGGGGAAAAACCGATAAACTCATCTTT.

As for this clone: With only one base between it and a far larger clone, this is likely a read error. The sample holds other DNA sequences that translate to the same CDR3. V and J are TRDV2 and TRDJ1, with 10 positions matching TRDD3. CDR3 length: 17 residues. With V trimmed by 3 bases and J by 0 bases, 9 bases remained unmatched. Per the germline V gene, CDR1 is GEAIGNYY and CDR2 is EKD. The CDR3 DNA sequence: TGTGCCTGTGACGCTGTTGCTGGGGGATATTACACCGATAAACTCATCTTT. Translating it yields CACDAVAGGYYTDKLIF.